A single T cell receptor beta chain is shown here with its context. What it binds is unknown. Clones were read by immunoSEQ multiplex PCR, and TCRdb kept only the in-frame ones, dropping some. The sample consists of 7,500 to 10,000 clones, approximately 82% of them appearing once. The trim removed 7 bases at V and 5 bases at J, leaving 1 base unmatched. CDR3 length: 13 amino acids. The V gene's germline CDR1 is SGHRS and CDR2 YFSETQ. This sample is drawn from a study of T cells after posttransplantation cyclophosphamide. Cyclophosphamide on days +3 and +4 followed busulfan-fludarabine conditioning and a marrow graft. The study's findings and limits: After PTCy, TRB diversity resembled that of CNI/methotrexate controls. Donor CD8+ memory clones often dominated recipient blood repertoires at later times. Blood and skin or GI T cell repertoires showed limited TRB overlap.

The sequences come from PBMCs, collected about 1,900 days after a stem cell transplant with posttransplant cyclophosphamide. The sequence came from a female patient in her forties who received an allogeneic stem cell transplant from a related donor, was CMV-positive, and had no GVHD. Some T cells may arise from the graft donor. V is TRBV5-1 and J is TRBJ2-1; 12 bases map to TRBD2. CDR3 loop: CASRLAGDNEQFF. CDR3 nucleotides: TGCGCCAGCCGACTAGCGGGGGACAATGAGCAGTTCTTC.